These 8 T cell receptor beta chains came from one sample sequenced in a study of blood T cell repertoires in COVID-19. Clones were sequenced by immunoSEQ multiplex PCR, and TCRdb holds only the in-frame ones, with some missing. Of around 220,000 clones detected, about 91% appear once; the ten largest clones hold around 1.5%. Input material: peripheral blood. These receptors were taken from a young man with active or convalescent COVID-19.

This chain uses TRBV29-1 with TRBJ1-2; possibly TRBD1 for D (5 bases). The CDR3 is made up of 12 amino acids. V lost 4 bases and J lost 7, with 13 bases in between. Germline V lookup: CDR1 SQVTM, CDR2 ANQGSEA. The CDR3 DNA sequence: TGCAGCGTTGCGGGTCAGGGCGGTGGCTACACCTTC. Its protein product is CSVAGQGGGYTF.

This chain joins TRBV11-3 and TRBJ1-3; maybe TRBD1 (6 bases). V lost 2 bases and J lost 2, with 7 bases in between. Germline CDR1 is SGHNT and CDR2 is YENEEA. There are 14 residues in the CDR3. The CDR3 protein is CASSLQGPGNTIYF. CDR3 coding DNA: TGTGCCAGCAGCTTACAGGGGCCTGGAAACACCATATATTTT.

The chain combines TRBV14 with TRBJ1-1, with D perhaps TRBD1 (6 bases). This CDR3 contains 14 residues. Germline lookup yields CDR1 SGHDN and CDR2 FVKESK. Trimming cost V 2 bases and J 3 bases, with 10 bases left between them. CDR3 nucleotide sequence: TGTGCCAGCAGCCAACTGGACAGTTACACTGAAGCTTTCTTT. Translated, it gives CASSQLDSYTEAFF.

The chain carries TRBV30 and TRBJ2-6; the D gene is possibly TRBD1 (6 bases). Germline CDR1 reads GTSNPN; CDR2 reads SVGIG (reference sequence). This CDR3 has 16 amino acids. V was cut by 2 bases and J by 0 bases, with 11 bases left in between. The CDR3 sequence: CAWSSTGNSGANVLTF. The CDR3 DNA follows: TGTGCCTGGAGTTCCACAGGGAACTCTGGGGCCAACGTCCTGACTTTC.

V is TRBV27 and J is TRBJ2-1, with 10 bases fitting TRBD2. The CDR3 is made up of 15 amino acids. Germline trimming cut 5 bases from V and 6 bases from J; bases unmatched to any gene: 7. Germline CDR1 reads MNHEY; CDR2 reads SMNVEV (reference sequence). CDR3 in DNA: TGTGCCAGCAGTCATCCGGGACTAGCGTCCAATGAGCAGTTCTTC. Its protein product is CASSHPGLASNEQFF.

Only one count was recorded for this clone. This chain connects TRBV28 to TRBJ1-2, with D perhaps TRBD1 (5 bases). Trimming removed 4 bases from V and 1 base from J, with 10 bases in between. The CDR3 covers 14 residues. The germline gives CDR1 MDHEN, CDR2 SYDVKM. The CDR3 nucleotides are TGTGCCAGCAGTTCGGGGGGGAGTAACTATGGCTACACCTTC. Translated: CASSSGGSNYGYTF.

This clone was recorded once. The chain uses TRBV10-3 and TRBJ2-5; 9 bases agree with TRBD1. This CDR3 has 16 residues. The V gene's germline CDR1 is ENHRY and CDR2 SYGVKD. V lost 3 bases to trimming and J lost 7 bases; unmatched junction nucleotides: 12. The CDR3 DNA reads as TGTGCCATCAGTGAAGGGACAGGGTACAACTGGGGGACCCAGTACTTC. It yields the protein CAISEGTGYNWGTQYF.

V is TRBV10-3 and J is TRBJ2-7; 7 nucleotides match TRBD2. Germline V lookup: CDR1 ENHRY, CDR2 SYGVKD. The CDR3 has 15 residues. J gave up 6 bases and V 0 bases, and 8 bases lay outside the gene matches. CDR3 protein: CAISESRGGSGEQYF. CDR3 DNA: TGTGCCATCAGTGAGTCGCGCGGCGGGAGTGGCGAGCAGTACTTC.